One and the same sample provided the 8 T cell receptor beta chains below, sequenced in a study of blood T cell repertoires in COVID-19. Profiled with immunoSEQ multiplex PCR; TCRdb holds only in-frame clones, not every one. Here the sample spans approximately 210,000 clones, less than 90% being singletons. The sequencing sample was made of peripheral blood. These TCRs come from a man in his sixties or seventies with acute or convalescent COVID-19.

The chain links TRBV18 to TRBJ1-3; D is unclear. The CDR3 contains 16 residues. V shed 3 bases and J shed 0 bases, with 12 bases lying between them. Germline lookup yields CDR1 KGHSH and CDR2 LQKENI. CDR3 sequence (DNA): TGTGCCAGCTCACCCAATTCCCCGAGCTCTGGAAACACCATATATTTT. Translated: CASSPNSPSSGNTIYF.

The chain couples TRBV30 to TRBJ1-5; TRBD1 aligns across 7 bases. Trimming took 5 bases from V and 9 from J; bases not matched to a gene: 13. Germline V gene lookup returns CDR1 GTSNPN and CDR2 SVGIG (reference sequence). CDR3 length equals 14 residues. CDR3 region: CAWGQGQRGGPQHF. The CDR3 nucleotides are TGTGCCTGGGGTCAGGGACAGCGGGGGGGGCCCCAGCATTTT.

This chain uses TRBV2 with TRBJ2-7, with D tentatively TRBD1 (7 bases). This CDR3 has 12 amino acids. Germline assignment: CDR1 SNHLY and CDR2 FYNNEI. Trimming shortened V by 6 bases and J by 6 bases, and 12 bases separated the two germline ends. CDR3 sequence reads: CASRRDSGEQYF. Here the CDR3 DNA reads TGTGCCAGCAGGCGGGACAGTGGCGAGCAGTACTTC. The complete variable domain, with remaining parts taken from reference TRBV2 and TRBJ2-7, reads EPEVTQTPSHQVTQMGQEVILRCVPISNHLYFYWYRQILGQKVEFLVSFYNNEISEKSEIFDDQFSVERPDGSNFTLKIRSTKLEDSAMYFCASRRDSGEQYFGPGTRLTVT.

This rearrangement joins TRBV24-1 to TRBJ1-2, with 9 bases lining up with TRBD1. The ends lost 2 bases at V and 8 bases at J; junction bases unmatched: 8. The CDR3 extends over 15 amino acids. Germline V gives CDR1 KGHDR, CDR2 SFDVKD. In DNA form, the CDR3 reads TGTGCCACCAGTGATTCGGGGGACAGGGTCGGCGGCTACACCTTC. This codes for CATSDSGDRVGGYTF.

This clone was recorded a few times. The chain recombines TRBV27 with TRBJ2-1, with 9 nucleotides matching TRBD2. The CDR3 covers 15 residues. V lost 6 bases, J lost 4 bases, and 7 bases stayed unmatched. Germline V CDR1 and CDR2: MNHEY, SMNVEV (reference sequence). CDR3 region: CASRWREGRYNEQFF. The CDR3 region has the DNA TGTGCCAGCAGATGGCGGGAGGGCCGATACAATGAGCAGTTCTTC.

CDR3 region: CASSTPGQGAGYTF. The CDR3 coding sequence is TGCGCCAGCAGCACACCGGGACAGGGGGCTGGCTACACCTTC. V is TRBV5-1 and J is TRBJ1-2; 12 nucleotides align to TRBD1. The length of the CDR3 is 14 residues. The V gene's germline CDR1 is SGHRS and CDR2 YFSETQ. Losses at the gene ends were 4 bases for V and 7 bases for J; bases not matched to a gene: 5.

V usage is TRBV9 and J usage is TRBJ1-6, with 7 bases that match TRBD1. The CDR3 runs 16 residues. V dropped 3 bases and J dropped 5; count of bases not matched to a gene: 8. The germline V gene encodes CDR1 SGDLS and CDR2 YYNGEE. CDR3 in DNA: TGTGCCAGCAGCGCTACCCCCGGGACAGATAATTCACCCCTCCACTTT. This codes for CASSATPGTDNSPLHF.

This clone was picked up many times. This chain links TRBV7-2 with TRBJ2-2, with D possibly matching TRBD1 (7 bases). CDR3 length equals 15 residues. The germline V gene has CDR1 SGHTA and CDR2 FQGNSA. Trimming stripped 0 bases from V and 6 bases from J, with 11 bases between. The CDR3 DNA reads TGTGCCAGCAGCTTAGCCCCCAGGGGGGCCGGGGAGCTGTTTTTT. It encodes CASSLAPRGAGELFF.